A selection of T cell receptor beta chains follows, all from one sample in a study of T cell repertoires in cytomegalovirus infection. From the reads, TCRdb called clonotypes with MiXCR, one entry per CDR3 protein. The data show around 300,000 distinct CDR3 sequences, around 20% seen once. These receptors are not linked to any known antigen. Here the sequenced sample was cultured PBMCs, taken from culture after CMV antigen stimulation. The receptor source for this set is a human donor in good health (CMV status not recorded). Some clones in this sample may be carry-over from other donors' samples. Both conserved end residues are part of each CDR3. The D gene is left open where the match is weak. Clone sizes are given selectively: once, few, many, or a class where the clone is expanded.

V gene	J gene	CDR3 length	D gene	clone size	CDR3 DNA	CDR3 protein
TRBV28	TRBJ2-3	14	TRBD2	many	TGTGCCATCTCGACTAGCGGGAGCACAGATACGCAGTATTTT	CAISTSGSTDTQYF
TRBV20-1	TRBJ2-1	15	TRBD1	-	TGCAGTGCTAGAGAACCGGGACAGGGGGCGAGTGAGCAGTTCTTC	CSAREPGQGASEQFF
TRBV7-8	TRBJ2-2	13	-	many	TGTGCCAGCAGCAAACAGGGAATCGGGGAGCTGTTTTTT	CASSKQGIGELFF
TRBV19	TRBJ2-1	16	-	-	TGTGCCAGTAGTATTGGGCATCACCTAACCTACAATGAGCAGTTCTTC	CASSIGHHLTYNEQFF
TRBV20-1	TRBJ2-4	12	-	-	TGCAGTGCTAGATCACCCCGAGGGGCTCAGTACTTC	CSARSPRGAQYF
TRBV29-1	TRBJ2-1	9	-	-	TGCAGCGGGGGGGATGAGCAGTTCTTC	CSGGDEQFF
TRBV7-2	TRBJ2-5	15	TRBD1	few	TGTGCCAGCAGCACTTGGACAGGGGGCCTCAAGACCCAGTACTTC	CASSTWTGGLKTQYF
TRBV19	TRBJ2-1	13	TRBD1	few	TGTGCCAGTGCTGGACAGGTTTTTGGTGAGCAGTTCTTC	CASAGQVFGEQFF
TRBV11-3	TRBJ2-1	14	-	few	TGTGCCAGCAGCTTAGATTCTTCGAATGGCGAGCAGTTCTTC	CASSLDSSNGEQFF
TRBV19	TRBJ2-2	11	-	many	TGTGCCACGACTGCAGGGGGGGAGCTGTTTTTT	CATTAGGELFF
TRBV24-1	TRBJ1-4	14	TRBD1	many	TGTGCCACCAGTGACAACCAGGGGGCTGAAAAACTGTTTTTT	CATSDNQGAEKLFF
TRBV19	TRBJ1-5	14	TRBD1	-	TGTGCCAGTAGTGCAGACAGGGTAGAGCAGCCCCAGCATTTT	CASSADRVEQPQHF
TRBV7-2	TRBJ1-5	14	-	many	TGTGCCAGCAGCTTAGTTCGGGGCAATCAGCCCCAGCATTTT	CASSLVRGNQPQHF
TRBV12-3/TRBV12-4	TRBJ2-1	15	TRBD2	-	TGTGCCAGCACCCAACTAGCGGGAGGTGTCTATGAGCAGTTCTTC	CASTQLAGGVYEQFF
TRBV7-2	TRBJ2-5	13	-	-	TGTGCCAGCAGCTTATTCGCAGGAGAGACCCAGTACTTC	CASSLFAGETQYF
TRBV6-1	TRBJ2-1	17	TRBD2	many	TGTGCCAGCAGTGTAGGACTAGCGGGGGTTACTAACAATGAGCAGTTCTTC	CASSVGLAGVTNNEQFF